The 18 T cell receptor beta chains in this list originate from one sample, sequenced in a study of cytomegalovirus exposure and HLA in healthy donors. The PCR employed 60 Vbeta primers together with 13 Jbeta primers. This table comes from immunoSEQ multiplex PCR, and its TCRdb copy is limited to in-frame clones, with some not included. Of roughly 150,000 clones listed, 80% are singletons. Sequencing was done on a sample of PBMCs. The origin of the receptors is a woman in her forties in good health and CMV-seronegative.

The rearrangement links TRBV21-1 to TRBJ2-4; no DNA check was done on the table's D call, TRBD1. TRBV21-1 is a recognized pseudogene. The CDR3 sequence is 14 residues long. CDR3 sequence: CASSKEGWENIQYF. CDR3 nucleotides: TGTGCCAGCAGCAAAGAGGGGTGGGAAAACATTCAGTACTTC.

This clone appeared once. V gene TRBV28 combines with J gene TRBJ1-5; D perhaps matches TRBD1 (5 bases). This CDR3 is 15 amino acids long. V dropped 6 bases and J dropped 1 base, with 13 bases sitting between them. The germline V gene has CDR1 MDHEN and CDR2 SYDVKM. CDR3 DNA sequence: TGTGCCAGCAGACGGGTGGGGGGGAGCAATCAGCCCCAGCATTTT. This sequence encodes CASRRVGGSNQPQHF.

This clone has only one observation. This chain uses TRBV18 with TRBJ1-5, with 10 nucleotides matching TRBD1. Looked up from germline, CDR1 is KGHSH and CDR2 is LQKENI. The CDR3 has 17 residues. The V segment lost 5 bases and the J segment 0 bases; nucleotides outside the gene matches: 7. In DNA form, the CDR3 reads TGTGCCAGCTCAATTGGACAGGGGGTCCCTAGCAATCAGCCCCAGCATTTT. Its translation is CASSIGQGVPSNQPQHF.

DNA of the CDR3: TGTGCCAGCAGCCTGGGTGAGGGGACCCAGTACTTC. Residues: CASSLGEGTQYF. The chain has TRBV11-3 and TRBJ2-5; possibly TRBD2 for D (5 bases). The ends were cut back, 5 bases at V and 7 bases at J, with 11 bases in the middle. The germline V gene encodes CDR1 SGHNT and CDR2 YENEEA. This CDR3 has 12 amino acids. The whole variable domain, remainder taken from reference TRBV11-3 and TRBJ2-5, is EAGVVQSPRYKIIEKKQPVAFWCNPISGHNTLYWYLQNLGQGPELLIRYENEEAVDDSQLPKDRFSAERLKGVDSTLKIQPAELGDSAVYLCASSLGEGTQYFGPGTRLLVL.

V and J are TRBV7-9 and TRBJ2-7, with TRBD2 matching 8 bases. The CDR3 spans 13 residues. V was pared by 5 bases and J by 6 bases, with 6 bases of the junction left unmatched. The germline V gene has CDR1 SEHNR and CDR2 FQNEAQ (reference sequence). In nucleotides, the CDR3 is TGTGCCAGCAGCCCCGGGGGGGGGAGCGAGCAGTACTTC. It translates to CASSPGGGSEQYF.

This sequence joins TRBV9 and TRBJ2-7, with TRBD2 matching over 8 bases. The CDR3 consists of 12 residues. The V segment lost 2 bases and the J segment 7 bases; nucleotides outside the gene matches: 2. The germline gives CDR1 SGDLS, CDR2 YYNGEE. CDR3 coding DNA: TGTGCCAGCAGCGTGTCGGGGGGGGAGCAGTACTTC. Protein sequence: CASSVSGGEQYF.

The gene calls are TRBV18 and TRBJ1-6; tentative D call: TRBD1 (6 bases). CDR1 and CDR2 (germline): KGHSH, LQKENI. V was clipped by 6 bases and J by 11 bases, with 14 bases between them. The CDR3 is made up of 13 amino acids. The CDR3: CASSPREGAPLHF. CDR3 DNA: TGTGCCAGCTCCCCCCGGGAGGGGGCACCCCTCCACTTT.

This chain joins TRBV9 and TRBJ2-1; TRBD2 aligns across 9 bases. The trim removed 7 bases at V and 6 bases at J, leaving 5 bases unmatched. The CDR3 is 13 amino acids. CDR1 and CDR2 (germline): SGDLS, YYNGEE. The CDR3 is CASGGRASNEQFF. The CDR3 DNA sequence: TGTGCCAGCGGCGGGAGGGCCTCCAATGAGCAGTTCTTC. Together with reference TRBV9 and TRBJ2-1, the CDR3 gives the full variable domain: DSGVTQTPKHLITATGQRVTLRCSPRSGDLSVYWYQQSLDQGLQFLIQYYNGEERAKGNILERFSAQQFPDLHSELNLSSLELGDSALYFCASGGRASNEQFFGPGTRLTVL.

The rearrangement links TRBV9 to TRBJ2-5, with 10 positions matching TRBD2. V shed 3 bases, J shed 1 base, and the junction held 6 bases outside the gene matches. This CDR3 contains 16 residues. Germline CDR1 is SGDLS and CDR2 is YYNGEE. The CDR3 DNA sequence: TGTGCCAGCAGCGCCACAGGACTAGCGGTCCAAGAGACCCAGTACTTC. Amino acids: CASSATGLAVQETQYF.

This clone has more than one count but fewer than ten. The CDR3 loop is CASSLVRGTSAGNEQFF. DNA for the CDR3: TGTGCCAGCAGCCTAGTGAGGGGGACTAGCGCTGGCAATGAGCAGTTCTTC. The chain carries TRBV28 and TRBJ2-1; 10 bases match TRBD2. This CDR3 has 17 residues. V was pared by 6 bases and J by 6 bases, with 14 bases of the junction left unmatched. The germline gives CDR1 MDHEN, CDR2 SYDVKM.

Turning to this clone: A junction end diverges from the germline sequence, so it may reflect a read error. The rearrangement uses TRBV7-9 and TRBJ2-7, with D perhaps assigned TRBD1 or TRBD2 (6 bases each). Germline-derived CDR1 and CDR2 are SEHNR and FQNEAQ (reference sequence). This CDR3 spans 15 amino acids. CDR3 nucleotide sequence: TGTTCCAGCAGCTTAGGGGGGAGGATTTCCTACGAGCAGTACTTC. Amino acids: CSSSLGGRISYEQYF.

V gene TRBV28 combines with J gene TRBJ1-2, with TRBD1 as a possible D gene (6 bases). V was clipped by 8 bases and J by 0 bases, with 13 bases between them. The CDR3 totals 14 residues. Germline CDR1 and CDR2: MDHEN and SYDVKM. The CDR3: CASLSRGSNYGYTF. The CDR3, as DNA: TGTGCCAGCCTCTCCAGGGGATCTAACTATGGCTACACCTTC.

This clone was seen a single time. V is TRBV29-1 and J is TRBJ2-7, with 8 bases fitting TRBD1. Germline CDR1 reads SQVTM; CDR2 reads ANQGSEA. The CDR3 is 13 residues long. J gave up 2 bases and V 7 bases, and 7 bases lay outside the gene matches. The CDR3 loop is CSAQEDRAYEQYF. The DNA for the CDR3 is TGCAGCGCGCAGGAGGACAGGGCCTACGAGCAGTACTTC.

The chain has TRBV7-3 and TRBJ2-7, with TRBD2 matching 9 bases. Unmatched junction bases numbered 6, after V lost 1 base and J lost 5 bases. The CDR3 extends over 15 amino acids. From germline, CDR1 is SGHTA and CDR2 FQGTGA. The CDR3 DNA reads as TGTGCCAGCAGCTTAATCCTAGCGGGACTACACGAGCAGTACTTC. This codes for CASSLILAGLHEQYF.

The chain recombines TRBV28 with TRBJ2-7; no definite D call. V lost 4 bases and J 4 bases, leaving 14 bases between the germline ends. There are 14 residues in the CDR3. The V gene's germline CDR1 is MDHEN and CDR2 SYDVKM. The CDR3 here is CASSSSLILYEQYF. CDR3 in DNA: TGTGCCAGCAGTTCCTCCCTTATTCTTTACGAGCAGTACTTC.

The chain has TRBV10-2 and TRBJ2-5, with 15 bases matching TRBD2. CDR1 WSHSY and CDR2 SAAADI come from the germline V gene. The CDR3 is 17 amino acids. V was clipped by 0 bases and J by 8 bases; unmatched bases: 7. In DNA, the CDR3 is TGCGCCAGCAGTGAGTCAACGGGACTAGCGGGGGGACACACCCAGTACTTC. Translating it yields CASSESTGLAGGHTQYF.

CDR3 amino acids: CASSTPGPKGQPQHF. CDR3 DNA sequence: TGTGCCAGTAGTACCCCCGGGCCCAAGGGGCAGCCCCAGCATTTT. V gene TRBV19 combines with J gene TRBJ1-5, with D possibly matching TRBD1 (5 bases). The V and J ends lost 4 bases and 7 bases respectively, with 17 bases between them. The CDR3 loop spans 15 amino acids. Looked up from germline, CDR1 is LNHDA and CDR2 is SQIVND (reference sequence).

The J gene is TRBJ2-7, the V gene TRBV2, with 9 bases that match TRBD2. V lost 1 base and J lost 9; bases outside the gene matches: 7. The CDR3 sequence is 14 residues long. CDR1 is SNHLY, CDR2 FYNNEI, per germline. DNA of the CDR3: TGTGCCAGCAGTGAAGTGGGTAGCGGGGGACGGCAGTACTTC. This translates into CASSEVGSGGRQYF.